What follows are 30 T cell receptor beta chains derived from one specimen sequenced in a study of cytomegalovirus exposure and HLA in healthy donors. The PCR had 60 Vbeta and 13 Jbeta primers. Profiled with immunoSEQ multiplex PCR; TCRdb holds only in-frame clones, not every one. The sample has around 200,000 clones; over 80% are singletons. The specimen sequenced was PBMCs. All receptors come from a woman between 50 and 59 years old in good health and CMV-seropositive.

The chain links TRBV5-1 to TRBJ1-1; 8 bases fit TRBD1. This CDR3 comprises 16 residues. Germline trimming cut 1 base from V and 7 bases from J; bases unmatched to any gene: 12. The germline V gene has CDR1 SGHRS and CDR2 YFSETQ. The CDR3 loop is CASSLPLTGALGEAFF. CDR3 DNA: TGCGCCAGCAGCTTGCCGCTGACAGGGGCCTTGGGTGAAGCTTTCTTT.

V and J are TRBV30 and TRBJ2-7; D uncertain. The CDR3 spans 12 residues. V gave up 0 bases and J gave up 3 bases, with 6 bases separating them. The germline V gene encodes CDR1 GTSNPN and CDR2 SVGIG (reference sequence). CDR3 region: CAWSVTSYEQYF. As DNA, the CDR3 is TGTGCCTGGAGTGTTACCAGCTACGAGCAGTACTTC. The entire variable domain, with the rest obtained from reference TRBV30 and TRBJ2-7, is as follows: SQTIHQWPATLVQPVGSPLSLECTVEGTSNPNLYWYRQAAGRGLQLLFYSVGIGQISSEVPQNLSASRPQDRQFILSSKKLLLSDSGFYLCAWSVTSYEQYFGPGTRLTVT.

The rearrangement joins TRBV2 to TRBJ1-2; no firm D call. This CDR3 contains 16 residues. Germline values: CDR1 SNHLY, CDR2 FYNNEI. The germline V and J ends were trimmed by 6 bases and 2 bases, with 19 bases remaining between them. CDR3 nucleotide sequence: TGTGCCAGCAGCGAAAACCGGGTCTTCCCCAACTATGGCTACACCTTC. Translated, it gives CASSENRVFPNYGYTF.

This clone was found a few times. The rearrangement links TRBV7-3 to TRBJ1-1, with unresolved D. Per germline, CDR1 SGHTA and CDR2 FQGTGA. The germline V and J ends were trimmed by 3 bases and 1 base, with 9 bases remaining between them. This CDR3 contains 14 residues. The CDR3 sequence is CASSFLATNTEAFF. As DNA, the CDR3 is TGTGCCAGCAGCTTCTTGGCCACGAACACTGAAGCTTTCTTT.

The V gene is TRBV13, the J gene TRBJ2-7, with D perhaps TRBD1 (6 bases). Germline CDR1 and CDR2: PRHDT and FYEKMQ (reference sequence). With 5 bases removed from V and 3 bases from J, the gap between germline ends came to 17 bases. The CDR3 spans 15 residues. CDR3 sequence reads: CASSPATGSLYEQYF. The DNA of the CDR3 is TGTGCCAGCAGCCCCGCAACAGGGTCCCTCTACGAGCAGTACTTC.

This chain connects TRBV4-2 to TRBJ2-1; no definite D call. CDR1 is LGHNA and CDR2 is YNFKEQ in the germline V gene. This CDR3 spans 13 amino acids. V was shortened by 1 base and J by 8 bases, with 9 bases between the two germline ends. Here the CDR3 reads CASSQVRKYEQFF. The CDR3, as DNA: TGTGCCAGCAGCCAAGTCAGGAAGTATGAGCAGTTCTTC.

This clone was found once. The chain joins TRBV6-5 to TRBJ1-1; 12 bases agree with TRBD1. Germline V gene lookup returns CDR1 MNHEY and CDR2 SVGAGI. The CDR3 sequence is 16 residues long. The V gene end was trimmed by 2 bases and the J gene end by 4 bases; junction bases not matched to a gene: 5. CDR3 in amino acids: CASSYGDRGQFTEAFF. The CDR3 DNA reads TGTGCCAGCAGTTACGGGGACAGGGGGCAATTCACTGAAGCTTTCTTT.

For this clone: Other DNA sequences in this sample translate to the same CDR3. Here the CDR3 reads CASSSGTPPNYQPQHF. CDR3 nucleotides: TGTGCCAGCAGCTCCGGGACACCTCCTAACTACCAGCCCCAGCATTTT. This sequence joins TRBV7-6 and TRBJ1-5; the D gene is possibly TRBD1 (6 bases). The germline V and J ends were trimmed by 4 bases and 7 bases, with 20 bases remaining between them. This CDR3 has 16 amino acids. Germline V CDR1 and CDR2: SGHVS, FNYEAQ.

The chain uses TRBV5-1 and TRBJ1-3; D is unresolved. The CDR3 consists of 16 residues. Trimming removed 0 bases at V and 5 bases at J, with 15 bases between. Germline V lookup: CDR1 SGHRS, CDR2 YFSETQ. The CDR3 nucleotides are TGCGCCAGCAGCTTGGGTGTTGAGGAGAGTCGAAACACCATATATTTT. This encodes CASSLGVEESRNTIYF.

V gene TRBV27 combines with J gene TRBJ1-6, with TRBD1 identical over 8 bases. This CDR3 has 17 amino acids. V lost 4 bases, J lost 10 bases, and 15 bases stayed unmatched. From germline, CDR1 is MNHEY and CDR2 SMNVEV (reference sequence). The CDR3 coding sequence is TGTGCCAGCAGTTCCCCGACCAGGACAGGGAGGAGGTCACCCCTCCACTTT. Amino acids: CASSSPTRTGRRSPLHF.

The chain uses TRBV11-3 and TRBJ2-3, with 8 bases that match TRBD1. CDR1 and CDR2 from the germline V gene are SGHNT and YENEEA. Unmatched junction bases numbered 2, after V lost 8 bases and J lost 4 bases. The CDR3 totals 12 residues. The CDR3 bases are TGTGCCAGCGGACAGGGCCCAGATACGCAGTATTTT. Its protein product is CASGQGPDTQYF. The whole variable domain, remainder taken from reference TRBV11-3 and TRBJ2-3, is EAGVVQSPRYKIIEKKQPVAFWCNPISGHNTLYWYLQNLGQGPELLIRYENEEAVDDSQLPKDRFSAERLKGVDSTLKIQPAELGDSAVYLCASGQGPDTQYFGPGTRLTVL.

The rearrangement joins TRBV15 to TRBJ2-5; tentative D call: TRBD1 (6 bases). The V end was cut by 1 base, the J end by 1 base, with 10 bases between. The CDR3 is 15 residues long. The germline V gene encodes CDR1 LNHNV and CDR2 YYDKDF (reference sequence). CDR3 DNA sequence: TGTGCCACCAGCAGAGCTACAGGGACCCAAGAGACCCAGTACTTC. It codes for CATSRATGTQETQYF.

The chain employs TRBV4-2 and TRBJ2-3; 9 bases align to TRBD2. Trimming took 1 base from V and 4 from J; bases not matched to a gene: 9. This CDR3 contains 17 residues. Germline lookup yields CDR1 LGHNA and CDR2 YNFKEQ. CDR3 nucleotides: TGTGCCAGCAGCCAAGGTCCTAGCGGGGAACGGCCAGATACGCAGTATTTT. This sequence encodes CASSQGPSGERPDTQYF.

This clone has a handful of counts. The chain joins TRBV4-1 to TRBJ1-5; D gene unclear. The CDR3 is made up of 14 amino acids. The V and J ends lost 4 bases and 5 bases respectively, with 12 bases between them. The germline gives CDR1 MGHRA, CDR2 YSYEKL. CDR3 residues: CASSRGIEDQPQHF. As DNA, the CDR3 is TGCGCCAGCAGCCGAGGGATCGAGGATCAGCCCCAGCATTTT.

The chain is built from TRBV7-3 and TRBJ2-1; a possible D gene is TRBD1 (5 bases). Germline V gene data show CDR1 as SGHTA and CDR2 as FQGTGA. V lost 5 bases, J lost 3 bases, and 17 bases lay in between. The CDR3 runs to 16 residues. Here the CDR3 reads CASSPTPGPFYNEQFF. CDR3 in DNA: TGTGCCAGCAGCCCCACTCCAGGGCCCTTCTACAATGAGCAGTTCTTC.

V is TRBV20-1 and J is TRBJ2-7, with D possibly matching TRBD2 (5 bases). The V end was cut by 5 bases, the J end by 7 bases, with 9 bases between. Per germline, CDR1 DFQATT and CDR2 SNEGSKA (reference sequence). This CDR3 has 10 amino acids. The CDR3: CSAVTGEQYF. The CDR3 DNA sequence: TGCAGTGCTGTCACGGGAGAGCAGTACTTC.

Here the CDR3 reads CASSGRQGLNTEAFF. CDR3 nucleotide sequence: TGTGCCAGCAGTGGCCGACAGGGGTTGAACACTGAAGCTTTCTTT. The rearrangement uses TRBV2 and TRBJ1-1, with TRBD1 identical over 8 bases. The CDR3 runs 15 residues. The J segment lost 0 bases and the V segment lost 4 bases, leaving 4 bases of the junction unmatched. Germline CDR1 is SNHLY and CDR2 is FYNNEI.

CDR3: CASSFSTGTGAYNEQFF. As DNA, the CDR3 is TGTGCCAGTAGTTTCTCCACCGGGACAGGGGCCTACAATGAGCAGTTCTTC. The genes are TRBV19 and TRBJ2-1; 10 nucleotides line up with TRBD1. Germline V gene lookup returns CDR1 LNHDA and CDR2 SQIVND (reference sequence). The junction had 9 bases not matched to a gene; V was cut back by 5 bases and J by 2 bases. The CDR3 extends over 17 amino acids.

This chain connects TRBV7-6 to TRBJ2-7, with 7 nucleotides matching TRBD1. In germline, CDR1 is SGHVS, CDR2 FNYEAQ. V trimming: 5 bases; J trimming: 2 bases; junction bases outside the gene matches: 3. The CDR3 is 13 amino acids. CDR3 loop: CASSRDRPYEQYF. DNA for the CDR3: TGTGCCAGCAGCCGGGACAGACCCTACGAGCAGTACTTC.

The genes are TRBV7-3 and TRBJ2-3, with D unclear. The CDR3 is made up of 15 amino acids. Germline V lookup: CDR1 SGHTA, CDR2 FQGTGA. V shed 2 bases and J shed 5 bases, with 14 bases lying between them. The DNA for the CDR3 is TGTGCCAGCAGCTTAGCCTCTTCTAGAGGAGATACGCAGTATTTT. Translation: CASSLASSRGDTQYF.

The V gene is TRBV5-4, the J gene TRBJ1-2; weak D call: TRBD1 (5 bases). This CDR3 has 13 amino acids. V lost 1 base, J lost 2 bases, and 6 bases lay in between. Germline-derived CDR1 and CDR2 are SGHNT and YYREEE (reference sequence). The CDR3 region has the DNA TGTGCCAGCAGCTTGAAGGGGAACTATGGCTACACCTTC. It codes for CASSLKGNYGYTF.

The chain recombines TRBV7-8 with TRBJ2-7; 7 positions agree with TRBD1. Trimming at V came to 5 bases and at J to 3 bases, leaving 10 bases not matched to a gene. Per the germline V gene, CDR1 is SGHVS and CDR2 is FQNEAQ. This CDR3 is 15 amino acids long. In nucleotides, the CDR3 is TGTGCCAGCAGCATTAACAGGGGTCCCTACTACGAGCAGTACTTC. Translating it yields CASSINRGPYYEQYF.

The chain combines TRBV29-1 with TRBJ2-7; 10 bases map to TRBD1. The CDR3 contains 13 residues. The V gene end was trimmed by 6 bases and the J gene end by 1 base; junction bases not matched to a gene: 3. Per germline, CDR1 SQVTM and CDR2 ANQGSEA. CDR3: CSVAGQGSYEQYF. In DNA, the CDR3 is TGCAGCGTCGCGGGACAGGGGTCCTACGAGCAGTACTTC.

As regards this clone: The junction departs from germline at one end; a sequencing error may be responsible. This chain joins TRBV15 and TRBJ2-5; a possible D gene is TRBD1 (5 bases). From germline, CDR1 is LNHNV and CDR2 YYDKDF (reference sequence). This CDR3 spans 16 amino acids. CDR3 sequence (DNA): TGTGCCACCAGCAGAGCCGTAGGGCAAATGACAGAGGCCCAGTACTTC. Its translation is CATSRAVGQMTEAQYF.

This clone was seen a handful of times. The genes are TRBV7-2 and TRBJ2-3, with 11 bases that match TRBD2. V shed 0 bases and J 0 bases; nucleotides not matched to a gene: 5. The germline V gene has CDR1 SGHTA and CDR2 FQGNSA. The CDR3 covers 18 residues. The CDR3 coding sequence is TGTGCCAGCAGCTTAGCGGCTAGCGGGGGGATTAGCACAGATACGCAGTATTTT. Amino acids: CASSLAASGGISTDTQYF.

The chain uses TRBV7-2 and TRBJ2-5; D remains unclear. The CDR3 is 13 residues long. V was trimmed by 2 bases and J by 5 bases, leaving 9 bases between them. Germline V gene data show CDR1 as SGHTA and CDR2 as FQGNSA. CDR3 in DNA: TGTGCCAGCAGCTTACCGGTATGGGAGACCCAGTACTTC. Translated: CASSLPVWETQYF.

In DNA, the CDR3 is TGTGCCAGCAGCCGGACAGGGGGAGTGGAAGCTTTCTTT. The encoded protein is CASSRTGGVEAFF. The chain employs TRBV7-9 and TRBJ1-1; 10 bases are a match to TRBD1. CDR3 length: 13 amino acids. Germline V lookup: CDR1 SEHNR, CDR2 FQNEAQ (reference sequence). V lost 5 bases, J lost 8 bases, and 5 bases stayed unmatched. The variable domain in full, completed from reference TRBV7-9 and TRBJ1-1, reads DTGVSQNPRHKITKRGQNVTFRCDPISEHNRLYWYRQTLGQGPEFLTYFQNEAQLEKSRLLSDRFSAERPKGSFSTLEIQRTEQGDSAMYLCASSRTGGVEAFFGQGTRLTVV.

This chain joins TRBV5-1 and TRBJ1-4; 8 bases map to TRBD1. V was clipped by 2 bases and J by 7 bases; unmatched bases: 1. The germline CDR1 and CDR2 sequences are SGHRS and YFSETQ. The CDR3 loop spans 13 amino acids. The DNA for the CDR3 is TGCGCCAGCAGCTTTACAGGGGGTGAAAAACTGTTTTTT. Translation: CASSFTGGEKLFF.

V is TRBV6-1 and J is TRBJ2-7; D is possibly TRBD1 (5 bases). The CDR3 runs to 13 residues. Deletions cut 6 bases from V and 7 bases from J, with 16 bases between. Germline V gives CDR1 MNHNS, CDR2 SASEGT. CDR3 sequence reads: CASSTGSAREQYF. In DNA form, the CDR3 reads TGTGCCAGCAGCACAGGATCCGCGAGGGAGCAGTACTTC.

This clone appeared a few times. The chain links TRBV6-1 to TRBJ1-2; tentative D call: TRBD1 (5 bases). The CDR3 extends over 13 amino acids. Germline V gene sequence: CDR1 MNHNS, CDR2 SASEGT. V lost 6 bases and J 7 bases, leaving 15 bases between the germline ends. DNA for the CDR3: TGTGCCAGCAGGGCGGGAGGGGTTCCTGGCTACACCTTC. It yields the protein CASRAGGVPGYTF.